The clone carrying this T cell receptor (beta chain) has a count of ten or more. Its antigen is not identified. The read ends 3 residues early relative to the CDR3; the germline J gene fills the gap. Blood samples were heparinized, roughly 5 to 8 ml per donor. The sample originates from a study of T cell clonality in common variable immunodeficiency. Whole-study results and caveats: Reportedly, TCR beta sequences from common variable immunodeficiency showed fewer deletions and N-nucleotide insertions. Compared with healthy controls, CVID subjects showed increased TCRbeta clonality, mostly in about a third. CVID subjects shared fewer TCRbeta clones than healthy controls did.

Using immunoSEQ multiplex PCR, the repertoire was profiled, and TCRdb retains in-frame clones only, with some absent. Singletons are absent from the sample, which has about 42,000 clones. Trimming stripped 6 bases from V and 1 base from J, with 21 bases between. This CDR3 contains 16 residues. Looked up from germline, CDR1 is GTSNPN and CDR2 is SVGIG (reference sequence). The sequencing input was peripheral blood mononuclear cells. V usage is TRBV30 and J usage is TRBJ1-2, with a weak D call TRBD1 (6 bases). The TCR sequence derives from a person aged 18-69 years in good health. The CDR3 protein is CACPVQGGGDNYGYTF. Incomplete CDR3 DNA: TGTGCCTGTCCCGTACAGGGAGGAGGTGATAACTATGGC.